This TCR beta chain was documented in a study of beta chain features in type 1 diabetes. Study information: Regarding age, gender and cell yields, patients proved similar to healthy donors.

All of the isolated RNA was reverse transcribed, so expressed TCRB transcripts were sequenced. Some clones are missing from TCRdb's copy, which holds only in-frame ones; the method was immunoSEQ multiplex PCR. Seen here are some 160,000 clones, approximately 10% observed once, and the top ten hold under 0.75%. V shed 6 bases and J 1 base; nucleotides not matched to a gene: 4. The CDR3 contains 14 residues. CDR1 and CDR2 (germline): SGHTA, FQGTGA. Sorting produced populations that all topped 98% purity. Study outcomes and limitations: TCRB CDR3s were moderately but significantly shorter in Type 1 diabetes patients in all four CD4+ subsets. Whether HLA type affects TCRB rearrangement stayed undetermined in the present work.

This clone was seen only a few times. Its antigen is as yet unknown. The V gene is TRBV7-3, the J gene TRBJ1-1, with 8 bases that match TRBD1. The sequencing sample was made of central memory CD4+ T cells from blood. The source is a woman in her thirties with type 1 diabetes. The CDR3 bases are TGTGCCAGCAGGTTGGGACAGGAGAACACTGAAGCTTTCTTT. This gives the protein CASRLGQENTEAFF.